These 12 T cell receptor beta chains share one sample of origin, sequenced in a study of blood T cell repertoires in COVID-19. Method: immunoSEQ multiplex PCR; TCRdb's copy keeps in-frame clones and lacks some. In the table there are about 190,000 clones, approximately 82% of which are singletons. The source material was peripheral blood. The receptors stem from a woman of 80 years or more with active or convalescent COVID-19.

V gene TRBV28 combines with J gene TRBJ1-2; the D is unclear. In germline, CDR1 is MDHEN, CDR2 SYDVKM. The V gene lost 8 bases and the J gene lost 8 bases, with 15 bases spanning the gap. The CDR3 runs to 12 residues. The CDR3 is CASGLPVGGYTF. As DNA, the CDR3 is TGTGCCAGCGGACTCCCCGTTGGGGGCTACACCTTC.

The rearrangement uses TRBV10-3 and TRBJ1-2; D is unresolved. Germline V gene lookup returns CDR1 ENHRY and CDR2 SYGVKD. The CDR3 is 15 amino acids. V lost 3 bases and J 7 bases, leaving 18 bases between the germline ends. The CDR3 region is CAISEPGNQAPGYTF. The DNA for the CDR3 is TGTGCCATCAGTGAACCGGGAAACCAGGCGCCTGGCTACACCTTC.

The chain combines TRBV25-1 with TRBJ2-1; 11 bases align to TRBD2. There are 16 residues in the CDR3. With 5 bases clipped from V and 8 bases from J, the junction kept 11 bases outside the gene matches. Germline loops: CDR1 MGHDK, CDR2 SYGVNS. Here the CDR3 DNA reads TGTGCCAGCAGTATCGGGGCTAGCGGGAGGAGGGATGAGCAGTTCTTC. Amino acid sequence: CASSIGASGRRDEQFF.

This chain joins TRBV6-5 and TRBJ2-1, with D possibly being TRBD1 (5 bases). The CDR3 is 15 residues long. Trimming removed 5 bases from V and 1 base from J, with 12 bases in between. Germline V gives CDR1 MNHEY, CDR2 SVGAGI. CDR3 coding DNA: TGTGCCAGCAGTATCAGACAGATATCCTACAATGAGCAGTTCTTC. Protein sequence: CASSIRQISYNEQFF.

The chain carries TRBV19 and TRBJ2-2; D is possibly TRBD2 (5 bases). The V gene's germline CDR1 is LNHDA and CDR2 SQIVND (reference sequence). The CDR3 spans 12 residues. The germline V and J ends were trimmed by 3 bases and 6 bases, with 5 bases remaining between them. The chain's CDR3 is CASSMRAGELFF. The CDR3 nucleotides are TGTGCCAGTAGTATGCGGGCCGGGGAGCTGTTTTTT.

The genes are TRBV7-3 and TRBJ2-1; D is perhaps TRBD2 (5 bases). Trimming took 0 bases from V and 4 from J, leaving 7 bases between them. The CDR3 sequence is 14 residues long. The germline V gene has CDR1 SGHTA and CDR2 FQGTGA. The CDR3 DNA follows: TGTGCCAGCAGCTTAACCGCGGGTTACAATGAGCAGTTCTTC. Translated: CASSLTAGYNEQFF.

This clone was counted only a few times. The chain employs TRBV12-3 or TRBV12-4 and TRBJ2-7, with D tentatively TRBD2 (6 bases). The germline V and J ends were trimmed by 3 bases and 6 bases, with 9 bases remaining between them. This CDR3 is built from 12 residues. The DNA for the CDR3 is TGTGCCAGCAGTTTCGGAGCGGGCGAGCAGTACTTC. As protein: CASSFGAGEQYF.

This chain uses TRBV7-9 with TRBJ2-2, with D hard to call. V was cut by 7 bases and J by 3 bases, with 15 bases left in between. The CDR3 is 15 amino acids. The germline V gene has CDR1 SEHNR and CDR2 FQNEAQ (reference sequence). CDR3: CASTFLDRDTGELFF. DNA for the CDR3: TGTGCCAGCACCTTCCTAGATCGCGACACCGGGGAGCTGTTTTTT.

The chain combines TRBV9 with TRBJ2-1; D remains ambiguous. Germline CDR1 and CDR2: SGDLS and YYNGEE. CDR3 length: 12 residues. V lost 0 bases, J lost 9 bases, and 7 bases lay in between. CDR3 amino acids: CASSVGISEQFF. The CDR3 nucleotides are TGTGCCAGCAGCGTAGGTATCAGTGAGCAGTTCTTC. Variable domain in full (rest from reference TRBV9 and TRBJ2-1): DSGVTQTPKHLITATGQRVTLRCSPRSGDLSVYWYQQSLDQGLQFLIQYYNGEERAKGNILERFSAQQFPDLHSELNLSSLELGDSALYFCASSVGISEQFFGPGTRLTVL.

V gene TRBV7-6 combines with J gene TRBJ2-3, with 12 bases fitting TRBD2. The CDR3 runs 17 residues. With 4 bases clipped from V and 0 bases from J, the junction kept 5 bases outside the gene matches. Germline V gene data show CDR1 as SGHVS and CDR2 as FNYEAQ. The DNA of the CDR3 is TGTGCCAGCAGCTCCGGACTAGCGGGGTCTAGCACAGATACGCAGTATTTT. Translation: CASSSGLAGSSTDTQYF.

The V gene is TRBV6-6, the J gene TRBJ2-6; 12 nucleotides align to TRBD1. The ends lost 5 bases at V and 2 bases at J; junction bases unmatched: 4. Germline CDR1 reads MNHNY; CDR2 reads SVGAGI (reference sequence). The CDR3 loop spans 17 amino acids. This chain's CDR3 is CASSPRDRGPGANVLTF. The DNA for the CDR3 is TGTGCCAGCAGTCCCCGGGACAGGGGGCCTGGGGCCAACGTCCTGACTTTC.

This chain joins TRBV5-1 and TRBJ1-2; 9 nucleotides match TRBD1. With V trimmed by 3 bases and J by 5 bases, 8 bases remained unmatched. The germline V gene encodes CDR1 SGHRS and CDR2 YFSETQ. The CDR3 consists of 15 residues. The CDR3 sequence: CASSSSGTGSYGYTF. CDR3 nucleotide sequence: TGCGCCAGCAGCTCCTCCGGGACAGGGAGTTATGGCTACACCTTC.